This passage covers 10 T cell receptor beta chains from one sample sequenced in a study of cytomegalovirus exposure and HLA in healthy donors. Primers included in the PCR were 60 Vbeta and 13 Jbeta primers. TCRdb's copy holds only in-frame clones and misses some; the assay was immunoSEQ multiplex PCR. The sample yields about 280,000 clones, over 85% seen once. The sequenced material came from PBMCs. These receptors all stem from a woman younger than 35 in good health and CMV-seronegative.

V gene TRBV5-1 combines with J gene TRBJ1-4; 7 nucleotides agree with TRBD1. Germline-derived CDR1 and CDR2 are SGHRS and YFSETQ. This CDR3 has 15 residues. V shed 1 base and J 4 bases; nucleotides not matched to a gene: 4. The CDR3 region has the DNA TGCGCCAGCAGCTTGAGACAGGGACTTAATGAAAAACTGTTTTTT. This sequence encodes CASSLRQGLNEKLFF.

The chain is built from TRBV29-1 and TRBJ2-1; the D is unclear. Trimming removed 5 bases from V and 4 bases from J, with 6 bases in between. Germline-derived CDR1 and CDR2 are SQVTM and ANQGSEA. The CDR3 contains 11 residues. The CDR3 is CSVTGYNEQFF. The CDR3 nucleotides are TGCAGCGTTACGGGTTACAATGAGCAGTTCTTC.

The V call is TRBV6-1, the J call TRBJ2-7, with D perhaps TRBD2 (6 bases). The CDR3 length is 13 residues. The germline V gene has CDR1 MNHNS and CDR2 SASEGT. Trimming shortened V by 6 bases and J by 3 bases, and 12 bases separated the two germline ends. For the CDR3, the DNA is TGTGCCAGCAGGATGACGGGACTCTACGAGCAGTACTTC. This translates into CASRMTGLYEQYF.

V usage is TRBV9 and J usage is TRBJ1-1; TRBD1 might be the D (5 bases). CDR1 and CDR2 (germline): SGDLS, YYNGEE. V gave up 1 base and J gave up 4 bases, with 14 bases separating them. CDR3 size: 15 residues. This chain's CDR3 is CASSVTEGRGTEAFF. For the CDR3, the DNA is TGTGCCAGCAGCGTAACGGAGGGGAGGGGCACTGAAGCTTTCTTT.

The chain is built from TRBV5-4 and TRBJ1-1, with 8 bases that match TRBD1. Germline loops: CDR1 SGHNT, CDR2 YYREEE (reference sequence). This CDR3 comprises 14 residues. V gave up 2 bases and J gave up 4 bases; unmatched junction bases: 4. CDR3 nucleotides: TGTGCCAGCAGCTTTGGACAGGGAGGCACTGAAGCTTTCTTT. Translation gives CASSFGQGGTEAFF.

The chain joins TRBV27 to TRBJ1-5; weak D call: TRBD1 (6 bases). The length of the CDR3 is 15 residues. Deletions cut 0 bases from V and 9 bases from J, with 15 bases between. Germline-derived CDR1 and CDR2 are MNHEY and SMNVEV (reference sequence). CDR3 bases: TGTGCCAGCAGTTTATCGACCGACGGACAGTGGCCCCAGCATTTT. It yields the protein CASSLSTDGQWPQHF.

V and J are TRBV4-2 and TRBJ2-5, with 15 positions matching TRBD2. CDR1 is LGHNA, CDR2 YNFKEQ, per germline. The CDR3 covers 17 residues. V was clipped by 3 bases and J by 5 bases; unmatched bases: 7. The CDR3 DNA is TGTGCCAGCAGCCATGGGACTAGCGGGGGGCGGTGGGAGACCCAGTACTTC. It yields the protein CASSHGTSGGRWETQYF.

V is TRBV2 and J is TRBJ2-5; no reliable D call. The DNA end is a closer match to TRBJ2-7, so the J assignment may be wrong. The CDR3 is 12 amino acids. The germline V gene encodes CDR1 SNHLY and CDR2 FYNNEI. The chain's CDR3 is CASSVSSYEQYF. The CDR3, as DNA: TGTGCCAGCAGTGTAAGCTCCTACGAGCAGTACTTC.

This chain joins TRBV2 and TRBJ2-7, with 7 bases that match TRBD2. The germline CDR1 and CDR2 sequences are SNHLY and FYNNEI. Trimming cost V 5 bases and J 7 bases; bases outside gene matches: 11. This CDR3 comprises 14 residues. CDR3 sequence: CASSSRSGLEEQYF. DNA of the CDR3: TGTGCCAGCAGTTCTCGCTCCGGACTAGAAGAGCAGTACTTC.

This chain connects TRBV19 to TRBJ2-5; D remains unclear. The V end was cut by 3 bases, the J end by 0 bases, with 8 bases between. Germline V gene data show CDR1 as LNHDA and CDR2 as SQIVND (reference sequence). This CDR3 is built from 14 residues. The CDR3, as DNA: TGTGCCAGTAGTATTGGGCCAAACCAAGAGACCCAGTACTTC. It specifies CASSIGPNQETQYF. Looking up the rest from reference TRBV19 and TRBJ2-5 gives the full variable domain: DGGITQSPKYLFRKEGQNVTLSCEQNLNHDAMYWYRQDPGQGLRLIYYSQIVNDFQKGDIAEGYSVSREKKESFPLTVTSAQKNPTAFYLCASSIGPNQETQYFGPGTRLLVL.